These T cell receptor beta chains were read from a single sample in a study of shared clonotypes between healthy human individuals. Assay: immunoSEQ multiplex PCR; the TCRdb copy retains only in-frame clones and omits some. The table lists under 1,100,000 clones, 78% of them singletons. The sequenced material came from memory CD4+ T cells from PBMCs. Every receptor here comes from a man in his late teens or twenties in good health. Some clones in this sample may be carry-over from other donors' samples. CDR3s include the opening cysteine and the closing phenylalanine or tryptophan. Each record gives: J gene, clone size, D gene, V gene, CDR3 protein, CDR3 DNA. D genes are given only for firm matches. Clone size is not always given. Where it is, it says once, few, many or a class for expanded clones.

>TRBJ2-2|.|.|TRBV11-2
CASSLGPGNTGELFF
TGTGCCAGCAGCTTAGGGCCGGGGAACACCGGGGAGCTGTTTTTT
>TRBJ1-4|once|TRBD1|TRBV5-1
CASSVGQVGNEKLFF
TGCGCCAGCAGTGTCGGACAGGTGGGAAATGAAAAACTGTTTTTT
>TRBJ2-7|.|.|TRBV18
CASSPLGREQYF
TGTGCCAGCTCACCATTGGGGCGTGAGCAGTACTTC
>TRBJ2-5|.|TRBD2|TRBV5-8
CASSLSGTVQETQYF
TGTGCCAGCAGCCTTAGCGGGACCGTCCAAGAGACCCAGTACTTC
>TRBJ1-1|.|TRBD1|TRBV7-2
CASSLPQGAGTEAFF
TGTGCCAGCAGCTTACCACAGGGGGCAGGCACTGAAGCTTTCTTT
>TRBJ2-3|once|.|TRBV18
CASSPPGDGADTQYF
TGTGCCAGCTCACCACCAGGTGATGGGGCAGATACGCAGTATTTT
>TRBJ1-5|.|.|TRBV20-1
CSAIPLMAQHF
TGCAGTGCGATACCCTTGATGGCCCAGCATTTT
>TRBJ2-1|once|.|TRBV9
CASSVGAASYNEQFF
TGTGCCAGCAGCGTAGGGGCCGCCTCCTACAATGAGCAGTTCTTC
>TRBJ2-3|.|.|TRBV5-1
CASSFATLDTQYF
TGCGCCAGCAGCTTTGCCACCTTAGATACGCAGTATTTT
>TRBJ2-5|.|.|TRBV6-5
CASRRGQYMGTQYF
TGTGCCAGCAGGAGAGGACAGTATATGGGGACCCAGTACTTC
>TRBJ2-7|.|TRBD2|TRBV25-1
CASSEPGGAYEQYF
TGTGCCAGCAGTGAGCCGGGGGGGGCCTACGAGCAGTACTTC
>TRBJ2-2|.|.|TRBV6-6
CASGAPNTGELFF
TGTGCCAGCGGGGCCCCGAACACCGGGGAGCTGTTTTTT
>TRBJ2-7|.|.|TRBV28
CASGRGYYEQYF
TGTGCCAGTGGGAGGGGGTACTACGAGCAGTACTTC
>TRBJ2-2|many|.|TRBV4-2
CASSQGRKNTGELFF
TGTGCCAGCAGCCAAGGTAGAAAGAACACCGGGGAGCTGTTTTTT
>TRBJ1-2|.|.|TRBV5-1
CASSSGVGYGYTF
TGCGCCAGCAGCTCAGGGGTGGGCTATGGCTACACCTTC
>TRBJ2-7|once|TRBD1|TRBV6-5
CASSPQGTGGEQYF
TGTGCCAGCAGTCCCCAAGGGACAGGGGGAGAGCAGTACTTC
>TRBJ2-7|.|.|TRBV5-6
CASSSGGEQYF
TGTGCCAGCAGCTCCGGGGGTGAGCAGTACTTC
>TRBJ2-4|.|.|TRBV7-5
CVRSMGTGDPEVNLAKNIQYF
TGTGTCAGAAGCATGGGGACAGGGGACCCTGAAGTCAACCTAGCCAAAAACATTCAGTACTTC
>TRBJ2-3|.|TRBD2|TRBV7-2
CASSFGLAGASDTQYF
TGTGCCAGCAGCTTCGGACTAGCGGGAGCATCAGATACGCAGTATTTT
>TRBJ2-1|few|.|TRBV2
CASSLYAGLGNEQFF
TGTGCCAGCAGTCTATATGCGGGTTTGGGCAATGAGCAGTTCTTC
>TRBJ2-3|.|.|TRBV5-1
CASSFRGTDTQYF
TGCGCCAGCAGCTTTAGGGGCACAGATACGCAGTATTTT
>TRBJ2-1|.|.|TRBV18
CASSPGLDNEQFF
TGTGCCAGCTCACCAGGCCTAGACAATGAGCAGTTCTTC
>TRBJ1-2|.|.|TRBV29-1
CSVVNPTQNTF
TGCAGCGTTGTAAACCCCACCCAGAACACCTTC
>TRBJ2-7|.|.|TRBV10-3
CATRLELYEQYF
TGTGCCACTAGACTGGAACTCTACGAGCAGTACTTC
>TRBJ2-2|.|.|TRBV7-2
CASSEVRDSEHTGELFF
TGTGCCAGCAGCGAGGTCCGGGACTCCGAACATACAGGGGAGCTGTTTTTT
>TRBJ1-1|.|.|TRBV6-1
CASRGHLNTEAFF
TGTGCCAGCCGAGGACACCTGAACACTGAAGCTTTCTTT
>TRBJ2-1|.|TRBD2|TRBV7-3
CASSLRQRGARYNEQFF
TGTGCCAGCAGCTTACGTCAGCGGGGGGCCCGATACAATGAGCAGTTCTTC
>TRBJ2-7|once|.|TRBV4-2
CASSQDLVGGREQYF
TGTGCCAGCAGCCAAGATCTTGTGGGAGGAAGAGAGCAGTACTTC
>TRBJ2-5|.|TRBD1|TRBV12-5
CASGTTGLETQYF
TGTGCTAGTGGCACGACAGGGCTGGAGACCCAGTACTTC
>TRBJ2-2|.|.|TRBV7-7
CASSLGGQGTGELFF
TGTGCCAGCAGCTTAGGGGGACAAGGGACCGGGGAGCTGTTTTTT
>TRBJ2-4|few|.|TRBV28
CASSYDLQGLRDIQYF
TGTGCCAGCAGTTATGATCTACAGGGTCTTCGAGACATTCAGTACTTC
>TRBJ2-5|.|.|TRBV18
CASSKRSRLTETQYF
TGTGCCAGCTCAAAGAGGAGTAGGCTAACGGAGACCCAGTACTTC
>TRBJ2-1|.|TRBD2|TRBV4-2
CASSQVELAGGPNEQFF
TGTGCCAGCAGCCAAGTTGAACTAGCGGGAGGGCCCAATGAGCAGTTCTTC
>TRBJ2-7|once|TRBD1|TRBV28
CASSSTGTNLYEQYF
TGTGCCAGCAGCTCGACAGGGACAAACCTCTACGAGCAGTACTTC
>TRBJ2-5|.|TRBD2|TRBV4-2
CASSQRWSGGEETQYF
TGTGCCAGCAGCCAACGCTGGTCGGGAGGAGAAGAGACCCAGTACTTC
>TRBJ1-3|.|.|TRBV28
CASSDRGNTIYF
TGTGCCAGCAGCGACAGGGGAAACACCATATATTTT
>TRBJ1-5|.|.|TRBV5-4
CASSPHPQGGDQPQHF
TGTGCCAGCAGCCCACATCCACAGGGTGGGGATCAGCCCCAGCATTTT
>TRBJ1-4|.|.|TRBV2
CASSADRGLAGEKLFF
TGTGCCAGCAGTGCCGACCGGGGACTAGCAGGCGAAAAACTGTTTTTT
>TRBJ2-7|.|TRBD2|TRBV5-1
CASSLGVTSGFYEQYF
TGCGCCAGCAGCTTGGGAGTGACTAGCGGATTCTACGAGCAGTACTTC
>TRBJ2-7|.|TRBD1|TRBV14
CASSQDGRWDRGYEQYF
TGTGCCAGCAGCCAAGATGGCAGGTGGGACAGGGGTTACGAGCAGTACTTC
>TRBJ1-2|.|TRBD1|TRBV2
CASSRDRSFPNYGYTF
TGTGCCAGCAGCCGGGACAGATCATTTCCTAACTATGGCTACACCTTC
>TRBJ2-5|.|TRBD2|TRBV5-1
CASSRTSGDIWETQYF
TGCGCCAGCAGCCGGACTAGCGGTGATATCTGGGAGACCCAGTACTTC
>TRBJ2-2|.|TRBD1|TRBV5-1
CASKGQGASGELFF
TGCGCCAGTAAGGGACAGGGGGCCTCCGGGGAGCTGTTTTTT
>TRBJ2-3|few|TRBD1|TRBV5-6
CASSLPDRATDTQYF
TGTGCCAGCAGCTTGCCCGACAGGGCCACAGATACGCAGTATTTT
>TRBJ2-1|.|TRBD2|TRBV5-8
CASWAGLAPNEQFF
TGTGCCAGCTGGGCGGGACTAGCACCAAATGAGCAGTTCTTC